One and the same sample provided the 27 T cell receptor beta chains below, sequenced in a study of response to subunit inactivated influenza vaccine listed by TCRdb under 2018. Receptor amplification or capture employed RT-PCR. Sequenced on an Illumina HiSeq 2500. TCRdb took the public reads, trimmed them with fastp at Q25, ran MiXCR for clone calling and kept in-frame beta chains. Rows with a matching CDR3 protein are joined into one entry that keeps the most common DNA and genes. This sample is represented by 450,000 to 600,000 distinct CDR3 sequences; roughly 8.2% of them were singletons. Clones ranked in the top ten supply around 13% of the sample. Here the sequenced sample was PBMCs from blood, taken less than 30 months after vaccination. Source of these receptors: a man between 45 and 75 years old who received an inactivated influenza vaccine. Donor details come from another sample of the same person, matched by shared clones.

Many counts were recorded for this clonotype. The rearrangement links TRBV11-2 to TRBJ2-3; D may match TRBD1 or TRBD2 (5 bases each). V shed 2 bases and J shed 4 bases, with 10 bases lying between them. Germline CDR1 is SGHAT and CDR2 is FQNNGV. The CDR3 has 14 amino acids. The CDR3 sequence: CASSLYQGADTQYF. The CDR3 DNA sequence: TGTGCCAGCAGCTTATATCAGGGAGCAGATACGCAGTATTTT.

The chain's CDR3 is CASSPGGGGGRNTQYF. CDR3 sequence (DNA): TGTGCCAGCAGCCCCGGCGGAGGCGGGGGACGGAATACGCAGTATTTT. The rearrangement uses TRBV6-4 and TRBJ2-3; 7 nucleotides line up with TRBD2. Germline CDR1 reads MRHNA; CDR2 reads SNTAGT. This CDR3 spans 16 amino acids. V shed 6 bases and J 7 bases; nucleotides not matched to a gene: 16.

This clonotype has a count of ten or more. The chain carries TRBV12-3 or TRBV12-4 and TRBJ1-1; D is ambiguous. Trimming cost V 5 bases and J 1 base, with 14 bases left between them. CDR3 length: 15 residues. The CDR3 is CASSPSGFPNTEAFF. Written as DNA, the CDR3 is TGTGCCAGCAGTCCATCGGGCTTCCCGAACACTGAAGCTTTCTTT.

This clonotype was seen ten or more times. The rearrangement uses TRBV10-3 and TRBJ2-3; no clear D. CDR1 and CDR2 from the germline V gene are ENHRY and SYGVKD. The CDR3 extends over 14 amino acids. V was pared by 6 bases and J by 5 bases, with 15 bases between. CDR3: CAISEGMAIDTQYF. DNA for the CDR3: TGTGCCATCAGCGAAGGGATGGCGATAGATACGCAGTATTTT.

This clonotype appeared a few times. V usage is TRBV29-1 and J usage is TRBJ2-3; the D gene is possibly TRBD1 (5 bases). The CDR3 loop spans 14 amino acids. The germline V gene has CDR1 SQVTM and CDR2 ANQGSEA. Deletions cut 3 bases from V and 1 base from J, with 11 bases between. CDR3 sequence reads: CSVDSQGGTDTQYF. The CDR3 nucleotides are TGCAGCGTTGATAGTCAGGGCGGCACAGATACGCAGTATTTT.

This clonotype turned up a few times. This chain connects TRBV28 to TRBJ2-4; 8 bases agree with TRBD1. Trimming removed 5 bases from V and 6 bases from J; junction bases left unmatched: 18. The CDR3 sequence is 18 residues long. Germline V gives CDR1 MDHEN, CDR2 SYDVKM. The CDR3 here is CASSATTQAQGGGNIQYF. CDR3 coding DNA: TGTGCCAGCAGTGCCACGACCCAGGCACAGGGGGGCGGAAACATTCAGTACTTC.

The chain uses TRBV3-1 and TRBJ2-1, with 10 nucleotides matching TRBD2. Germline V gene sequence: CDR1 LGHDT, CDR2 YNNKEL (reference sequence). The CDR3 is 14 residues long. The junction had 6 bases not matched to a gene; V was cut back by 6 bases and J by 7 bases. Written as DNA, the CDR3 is TGTGCCAGCAGAACTAGCGGGGAAGGGAATGAGCAGTTCTTC. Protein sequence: CASRTSGEGNEQFF.

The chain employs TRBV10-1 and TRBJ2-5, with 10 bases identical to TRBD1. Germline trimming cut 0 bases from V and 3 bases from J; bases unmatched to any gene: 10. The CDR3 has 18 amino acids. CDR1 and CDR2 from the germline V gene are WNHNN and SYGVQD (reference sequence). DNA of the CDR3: TGCGCCAGCAGTGAGTCCGGGACAGGGGACTGGGCCAAAGAGACCCAGTACTTC. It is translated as CASSESGTGDWAKETQYF.

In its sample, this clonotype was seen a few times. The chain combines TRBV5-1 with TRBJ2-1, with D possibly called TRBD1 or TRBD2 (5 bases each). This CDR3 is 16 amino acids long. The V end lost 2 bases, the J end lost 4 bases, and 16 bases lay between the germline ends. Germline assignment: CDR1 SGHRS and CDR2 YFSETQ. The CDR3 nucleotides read TGCGCCAGCAGCTTACAAACGGGACGCCTATACAATGAGCAGTTCTTC. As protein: CASSLQTGRLYNEQFF.

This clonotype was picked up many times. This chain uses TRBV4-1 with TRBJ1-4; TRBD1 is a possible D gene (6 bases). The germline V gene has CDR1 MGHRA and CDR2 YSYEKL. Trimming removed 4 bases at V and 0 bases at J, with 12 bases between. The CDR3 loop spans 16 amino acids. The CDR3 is CASSRDMSATNEKLFF. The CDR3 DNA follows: TGCGCCAGCAGCCGGGACATGAGCGCAACTAATGAAAAACTGTTTTTT.

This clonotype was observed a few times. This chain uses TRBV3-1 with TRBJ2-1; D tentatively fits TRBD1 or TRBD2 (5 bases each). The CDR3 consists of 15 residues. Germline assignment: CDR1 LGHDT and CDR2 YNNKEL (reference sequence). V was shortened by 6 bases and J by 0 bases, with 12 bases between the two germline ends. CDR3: CASRSRESSYNEQFF. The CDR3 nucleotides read TGTGCCAGCAGAAGCAGGGAGAGCTCCTACAATGAGCAGTTCTTC.

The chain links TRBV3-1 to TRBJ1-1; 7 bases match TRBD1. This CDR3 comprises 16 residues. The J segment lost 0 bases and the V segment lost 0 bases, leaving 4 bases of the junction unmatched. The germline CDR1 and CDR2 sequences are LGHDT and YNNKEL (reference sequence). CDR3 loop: CASSQDQGGVNTEAFF. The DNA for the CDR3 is TGTGCCAGCAGCCAAGATCAGGGGGGAGTGAACACTGAAGCTTTCTTT.

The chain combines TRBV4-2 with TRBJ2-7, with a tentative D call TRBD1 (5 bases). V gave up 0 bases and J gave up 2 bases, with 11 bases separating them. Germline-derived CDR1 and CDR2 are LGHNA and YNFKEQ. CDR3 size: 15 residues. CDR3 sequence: CASSQEAGPPYEQYF. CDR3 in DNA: TGTGCCAGCAGCCAAGAGGCAGGGCCCCCCTACGAGCAGTACTTC.

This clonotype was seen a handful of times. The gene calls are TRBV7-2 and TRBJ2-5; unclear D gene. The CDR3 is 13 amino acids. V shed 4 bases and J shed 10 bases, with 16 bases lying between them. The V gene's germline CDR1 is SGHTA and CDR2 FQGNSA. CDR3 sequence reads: CASSSRTERDQYF. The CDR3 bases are TGTGCCAGCAGCTCCCGGACGGAAAGGGACCAGTACTTC.

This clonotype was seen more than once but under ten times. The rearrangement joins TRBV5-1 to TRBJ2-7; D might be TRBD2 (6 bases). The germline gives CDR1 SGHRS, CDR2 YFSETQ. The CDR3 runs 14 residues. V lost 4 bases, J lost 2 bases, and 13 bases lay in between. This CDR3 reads CASSPWGVTYEQYF. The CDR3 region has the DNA TGCGCCAGCAGCCCTTGGGGGGTAACCTACGAGCAGTACTTC.

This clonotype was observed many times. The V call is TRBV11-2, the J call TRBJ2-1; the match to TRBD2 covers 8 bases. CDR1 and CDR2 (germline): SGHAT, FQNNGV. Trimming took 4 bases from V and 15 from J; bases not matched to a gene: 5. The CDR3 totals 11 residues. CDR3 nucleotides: TGTGCCAGCAGCTCGGGACTAGTAGGGTTCTTC. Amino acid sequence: CASSSGLVGFF.

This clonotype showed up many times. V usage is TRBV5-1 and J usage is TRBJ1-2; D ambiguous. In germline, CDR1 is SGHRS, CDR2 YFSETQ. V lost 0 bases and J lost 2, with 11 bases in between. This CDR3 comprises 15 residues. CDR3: CASSLGSDKNYGYTF. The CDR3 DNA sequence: TGCGCCAGCAGCTTGGGTTCAGACAAAAACTATGGCTACACCTTC. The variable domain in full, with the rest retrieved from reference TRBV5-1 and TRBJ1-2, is KAGVTQTPRYLIKTRGQQVTLSCSPISGHRSVSWYQQTPGQGLQFLFEYFSETQRNKGNFPGRFSGRQFSNSRSEMNVSTLELGDSALYLCASSLGSDKNYGYTFGSGTRLTVV.

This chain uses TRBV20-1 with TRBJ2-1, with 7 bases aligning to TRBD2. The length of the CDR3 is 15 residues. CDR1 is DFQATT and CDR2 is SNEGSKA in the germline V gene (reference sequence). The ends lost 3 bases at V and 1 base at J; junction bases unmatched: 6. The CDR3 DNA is TGCAGTGCTAGTGGTGGGGGGGTATCCTACAATGAGCAGTTCTTC. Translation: CSASGGGVSYNEQFF.

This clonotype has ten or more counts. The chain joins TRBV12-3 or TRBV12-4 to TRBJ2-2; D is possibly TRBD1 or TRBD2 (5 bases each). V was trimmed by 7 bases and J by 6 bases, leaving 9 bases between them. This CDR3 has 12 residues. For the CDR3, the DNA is TGTGCCAGCAACCAGGGACCCGGGGAGCTGTTTTTT. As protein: CASNQGPGELFF.

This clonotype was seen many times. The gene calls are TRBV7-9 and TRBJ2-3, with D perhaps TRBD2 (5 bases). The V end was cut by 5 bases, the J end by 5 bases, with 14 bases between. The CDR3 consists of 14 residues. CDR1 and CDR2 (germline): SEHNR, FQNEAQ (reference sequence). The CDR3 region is CASSRESDLDTQYF. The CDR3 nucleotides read TGTGCCAGCAGCAGGGAGTCGGATCTAGATACGCAGTATTTT.

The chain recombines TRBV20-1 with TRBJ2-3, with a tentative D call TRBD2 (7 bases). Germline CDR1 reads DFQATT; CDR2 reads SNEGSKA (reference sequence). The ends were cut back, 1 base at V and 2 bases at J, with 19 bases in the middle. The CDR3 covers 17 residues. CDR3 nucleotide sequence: TGCAGTGCTAGAGCCCCGGGGGGCAGTGGGACCACAGATACGCAGTATTTT. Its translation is CSARAPGGSGTTDTQYF.

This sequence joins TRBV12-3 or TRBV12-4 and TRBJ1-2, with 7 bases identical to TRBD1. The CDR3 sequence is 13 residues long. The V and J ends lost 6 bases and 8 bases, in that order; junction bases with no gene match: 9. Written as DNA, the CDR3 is TGTGCCAGCAGCAATGTCCCGGGACAGGGCTACACCTTC. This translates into CASSNVPGQGYTF.

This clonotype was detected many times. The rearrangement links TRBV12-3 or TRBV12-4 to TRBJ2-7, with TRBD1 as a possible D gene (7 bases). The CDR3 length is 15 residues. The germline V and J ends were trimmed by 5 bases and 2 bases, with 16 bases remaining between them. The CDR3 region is CASSLYAGQTYEQYF. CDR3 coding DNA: TGTGCCAGCAGTCTTTATGCGGGACAGACCTACGAGCAGTACTTC.

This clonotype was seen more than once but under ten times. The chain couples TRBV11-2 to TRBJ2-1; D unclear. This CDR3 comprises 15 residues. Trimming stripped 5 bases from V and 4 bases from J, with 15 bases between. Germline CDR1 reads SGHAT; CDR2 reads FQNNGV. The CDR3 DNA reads TGTGCCAGCAGCCCATCCGGGTCCTTTTACAATGAGCAGTTCTTC. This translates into CASSPSGSFYNEQFF.

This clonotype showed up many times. CDR3 protein: CASSLSHRDDPYEQYF. The CDR3 nucleotides are TGTGCCAGCAGCTTATCGCACCGGGACGACCCCTACGAGCAGTACTTC. The V and J genes are TRBV9 and TRBJ2-7; possibly TRBD1 or TRBD2 for D (5 bases each). Per germline, CDR1 SGDLS and CDR2 YYNGEE. Between the trimmed V and J ends, which lost 4 bases and 2 bases, there was a span of 19 bases. This CDR3 is built from 16 residues. Combining the CDR3 with reference TRBV9 and TRBJ2-7 gives the whole variable domain DSGVTQTPKHLITATGQRVTLRCSPRSGDLSVYWYQQSLDQGLQFLIQYYNGEERAKGNILERFSAQQFPDLHSELNLSSLELGDSALYFCASSLSHRDDPYEQYFGPGTRLTVT.

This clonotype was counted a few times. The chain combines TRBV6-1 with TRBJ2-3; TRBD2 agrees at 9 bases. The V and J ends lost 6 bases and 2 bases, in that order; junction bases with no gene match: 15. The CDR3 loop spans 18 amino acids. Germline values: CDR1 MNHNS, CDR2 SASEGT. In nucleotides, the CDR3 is TGTGCCAGCAGCGAACCTCTTAGACTAGCGGAAAACACAGATACGCAGTATTTT. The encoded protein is CASSEPLRLAENTDTQYF.

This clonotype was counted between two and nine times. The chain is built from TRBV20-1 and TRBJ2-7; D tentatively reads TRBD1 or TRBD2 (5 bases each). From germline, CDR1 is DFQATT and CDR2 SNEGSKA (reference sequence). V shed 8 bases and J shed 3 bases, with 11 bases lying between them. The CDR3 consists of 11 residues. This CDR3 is CSPIGGYEQYF. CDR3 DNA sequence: TGCAGTCCAATTGGGGGCTACGAGCAGTACTTC.